The rows below give T cell receptor beta chains drawn from one sample of a study of blood T cells in healthy people across ages. TCRdb itself ran the 5' RACE reads through MiXCR, one entry per CDR3 protein. Of roughly 560,000 distinct CDR3 sequences in the sample, 24% were seen once. This same sample was also taken into another study, of T cells of mothers and their children.

Material: blood. These receptor sequences come from a boy aged 5-17 years in good health. Both conserved end residues are part of each CDR3. Each record gives: V gene, clone size, J gene, D gene, CDR3 protein, CDR3 DNA. D genes are given only for firm matches. The listing skips clone size in some rows; elsewhere it reads once, few, many or a size class.

v_gene: TRBV27
abundance: .
j_gene: TRBJ1-6
d_gene: .
CDR3aa: CASSKRDADNSPLHF
CDR3nt: TGTGCCAGCAGTAAACGGGACGCCGATAATTCACCCCTCCACTTT

v_gene: TRBV4-3
abundance: few
j_gene: TRBJ1-4
d_gene: .
CDR3aa: CASSQDWGGGDEKLFF
CDR3nt: TGCGCCAGCAGCCAAGATTGGGGGGGAGGGGATGAAAAACTGTTTTTT

v_gene: TRBV7-2
abundance: .
j_gene: TRBJ2-3
d_gene: .
CDR3aa: CASSPKGVLATDTQYF
CDR3nt: TGTGCCAGCAGCCCCAAGGGGGTACTTGCCACAGATACGCAGTATTTT

v_gene: TRBV2
abundance: .
j_gene: TRBJ1-4
d_gene: .
CDR3aa: CASSGGEIEKLFF
CDR3nt: TGTGCCAGCAGCGGAGGGGAAATCGAAAAACTGTTTTTT

v_gene: TRBV21-1
abundance: .
j_gene: TRBJ2-6
d_gene: .
CDR3aa: CASSKRWDSGANVLTF
CDR3nt: TGTGCCAGCAGCAAACGGTGGGACTCTGGGGCCAACGTCCTGACTTTC

v_gene: TRBV27
abundance: .
j_gene: TRBJ2-3
d_gene: .
CDR3aa: CASSPRLGTTDTQYF
CDR3nt: TGTGCCAGCAGTCCCCGGCTCGGGACCACAGATACGCAGTATTTT

v_gene: TRBV11-2
abundance: .
j_gene: TRBJ2-2
d_gene: .
CDR3aa: CASSLLRSDGELFF
CDR3nt: TGTGCCAGCAGCTTATTACGGTCGGACGGGGAGCTGTTTTTT

v_gene: TRBV4-3
abundance: few
j_gene: TRBJ2-1
d_gene: TRBD1
CDR3aa: CASSQDWVVDRGYNEQFF
CDR3nt: TGCGCCAGCAGCCAAGATTGGGTAGTGGACAGGGGGTACAATGAGCAGTTCTTC

v_gene: TRBV20-1
abundance: .
j_gene: TRBJ2-7
d_gene: TRBD2
CDR3aa: CSASGTSVSYEQYF
CDR3nt: TGCAGTGCTAGCGGCACTAGCGTATCCTACGAGCAGTACTTC

v_gene: TRBV9
abundance: .
j_gene: TRBJ2-7
d_gene: .
CDR3aa: CASSEGASVSYEQYF
CDR3nt: TGTGCCAGCAGCGAAGGGGCGTCCGTTTCCTACGAGCAGTACTTC